This TCR beta chain stems from a study of cytotoxic CD8 clonotypes in ibrutinib-treated CLL. Trimming left V 2 bases short and J 0 bases short, with 13 bases between. The CDR3 consists of 16 residues. Per the germline V gene, CDR1 is MDHEN and CDR2 is SYDVKM. The repertoire was sequenced with immunoSEQ multiplex PCR; TCRdb's copy has only in-frame clones and lacks some. In the table there are 200,000 to 250,000 clones, 70% of which are singletons. The clonotype comes from a human donor with chronic lymphocytic leukemia. Material: PBMCs, obtained after 12 months of ibrutinib treatment. The V gene is TRBV28, the J gene TRBJ1-2; D might be TRBD1 (6 bases). CDR3 nucleotides: TGTGCCAGCAGTTTACCCGGGACAACTTCTAACTATGGCTACACCTTC. This encodes CASSLPGTTSNYGYTF.